This passage covers 18 T cell receptor beta chains from one sample sequenced in a study of blood T cell repertoires in COVID-19. The method was immunoSEQ multiplex PCR; TCRdb's version includes in-frame clones alone and lacks a portion of them. The table records 50,000 to 70,000 clones, around 83% of them present only once. Material for sequencing was peripheral blood. These receptors were obtained from a man in his fifties or sixties with active COVID-19.

The rearrangement joins TRBV9 to TRBJ2-7; a weak D match, TRBD1 (5 bases). Germline loops: CDR1 SGDLS, CDR2 YYNGEE. Trimming shortened V by 0 bases and J by 1 base, and 8 bases separated the two germline ends. This CDR3 has 14 amino acids. The DNA of the CDR3 is TGTGCCAGCAGCGTAGGGACATTGTCCTACGAGCAGTACTTC. It encodes CASSVGTLSYEQYF.

This chain links TRBV5-1 with TRBJ2-1; TRBD1 matches at 10 bases. Germline V gene data show CDR1 as SGHRS and CDR2 as YFSETQ. The CDR3 consists of 14 residues. V was pared by 7 bases and J by 4 bases, with 5 bases of the junction left unmatched. The chain's CDR3 is CASARQGAYNEQFF. The CDR3, as DNA: TGCGCCAGCGCGAGACAGGGGGCTTACAATGAGCAGTTCTTC.

Written as DNA, the CDR3 is TGCGCCAGCAGCTTGGCCGACAGGTCTAATTCACCCCTCCACTTT. This gives the protein CASSLADRSNSPLHF. The chain carries TRBV5-1 and TRBJ1-6, with D possibly being TRBD1 (6 bases). V shed 0 bases and J shed 6 bases, with 10 bases lying between them. This CDR3 is built from 15 residues. Germline lookup yields CDR1 SGHRS and CDR2 YFSETQ. Full variable domain (missing parts from reference TRBV5-1 and TRBJ1-6): KAGVTQTPRYLIKTRGQQVTLSCSPISGHRSVSWYQQTPGQGLQFLFEYFSETQRNKGNFPGRFSGRQFSNSRSEMNVSTLELGDSALYLCASSLADRSNSPLHFGNGTRLTVT.

J is TRBJ1-1 and V is TRBV6-1; maybe TRBD1 (5 bases). CDR1 is MNHNS and CDR2 is SASEGT in the germline V gene. The length of the CDR3 is 13 residues. Deletions cut 1 base from V and 5 bases from J, with 8 bases between. The CDR3, as DNA: TGTGCCAGCAGTGAAGGGGGGGGTACTGAAGCTTTCTTT. Translating gives CASSEGGGTEAFF.

The CDR3 DNA reads TGTGCCACCAGCAGAGGTAGACAGGGGGCTGAAGATACGCAGTATTTT. Protein sequence: CATSRGRQGAEDTQYF. The rearrangement joins TRBV15 to TRBJ2-3, with 10 bases aligning to TRBD1. V dropped 1 base and J dropped 5; count of bases not matched to a gene: 6. The CDR3 consists of 16 residues. The germline CDR1 and CDR2 sequences are LNHNV and YYDKDF (reference sequence).

The rearrangement uses TRBV7-9 and TRBJ2-1; the match to TRBD1 covers 7 bases. Germline loops: CDR1 SEHNR, CDR2 FQNEAQ (reference sequence). This CDR3 spans 16 amino acids. Losses at the gene ends were 5 bases for V and 2 bases for J; bases not matched to a gene: 9. The CDR3 DNA sequence: TGTGCCAGCAGCGGGGGAAGACAGGGCCCCTACAATGAGCAGTTCTTC. Translated: CASSGGRQGPYNEQFF.

This rearrangement joins TRBV3-1 (or the pseudogene TRBV3-2) to TRBJ2-3; a possible D gene is TRBD2 (5 bases). There are 19 residues in the CDR3. V dropped 2 bases and J dropped 2 bases, with 23 bases sitting between them. CDR1 and CDR2 (germline): LGHDT, YNNKEL (reference sequence). The CDR3 reads CASSQTAAGSSSYTDTQYF. CDR3 in DNA: TGTGCCAGCAGCCAAACAGCGGCCGGATCAAGTTCGTACACAGATACGCAGTATTTT.

The rearrangement joins TRBV2 to TRBJ2-5; 9 nucleotides match TRBD2. The length of the CDR3 is 14 residues. V was pared by 6 bases and J by 5 bases, with 7 bases of the junction left unmatched. In germline, CDR1 is SNHLY, CDR2 FYNNEI. CDR3 region: CASSEAGGVETQYF. Written as DNA, the CDR3 is TGTGCCAGCAGCGAGGCGGGGGGGGTGGAGACCCAGTACTTC.

V gene TRBV3-1 (or the pseudogene TRBV3-2) combines with J gene TRBJ2-3, with D possibly matching TRBD2 (5 bases). V was trimmed by 1 base and J by 6 bases, leaving 20 bases between them. This CDR3 is 17 amino acids long. CDR1 is LGHDT and CDR2 is YNNKEL in the germline V gene (reference sequence). The DNA for the CDR3 is TGTGCCAGCAGCCAAGGCCTTCGGGGAGCGGTACTCGATACGCAGTATTTT. It encodes CASSQGLRGAVLDTQYF.

The chain recombines TRBV19 with TRBJ1-5; D ambiguous. Germline assignment: CDR1 LNHDA and CDR2 SQIVND (reference sequence). The CDR3 sequence is 14 residues long. V shed 4 bases and J shed 3 bases, with 10 bases lying between them. This CDR3 reads CASSTAGINQPQHF. In DNA form, the CDR3 reads TGTGCCAGTAGTACGGCGGGTATCAATCAGCCCCAGCATTTT.

As regards this clone: A junction end diverges from the germline sequence, so it may reflect a read error. This CDR3 is CASSPSRTGGDDF. The CDR3 coding sequence is TGTGCCAGCAGCCCGTCAAGAACGGGGGGAGACGATTTT. The chain has TRBV5-6 and TRBJ1-1; possibly TRBD1 for D (5 bases). The CDR3 length is 13 residues. In germline, CDR1 is SGHDT, CDR2 YYEEEE. Supplemented by reference TRBV5-6 and TRBJ1-1, the full variable domain reads DAGVTQSPTHLIKTRGQQVTLRCSPKSGHDTVSWYQQALGQGPQFIFQYYEEEERQRGNFPDRFSGHQFPNYSSELNVNALLLGDSALYLCASSPSRTGGDDFGQGTRLTVV.

The rearrangement uses TRBV11-2 and TRBJ2-6; D is ambiguous. V lost 0 bases, J lost 4 bases, and 13 bases lay in between. The CDR3 consists of 17 residues. Per germline, CDR1 SGHAT and CDR2 FQNNGV. The CDR3 here is CASSLDGQATGANVLTF. CDR3 sequence (DNA): TGTGCCAGCAGCTTAGATGGGCAGGCCACCGGGGCCAACGTCCTGACTTTC.

The V and J genes are TRBV25-1 and TRBJ1-3; the D is unclear. The CDR3 spans 15 residues. The germline CDR1 and CDR2 sequences are MGHDK and SYGVNS. The V gene lost 6 bases and the J gene lost 2 bases, with 14 bases spanning the gap. CDR3 in DNA: TGTGCCAGCAGAAGACTCTGGTGGGCTGGAAACACCATATATTTT. This gives the protein CASRRLWWAGNTIYF.

This chain links TRBV7-9 with TRBJ1-4; D is possibly TRBD1 (5 bases). V gave up 3 bases and J gave up 7 bases, with 24 bases separating them. The germline V gene encodes CDR1 SEHNR and CDR2 FQNEAQ (reference sequence). The CDR3 totals 18 residues. This CDR3 is CASSFGTLRQTAAEKLFF. Here the CDR3 DNA reads TGTGCCAGCAGCTTCGGAACTTTAAGACAGACCGCGGCTGAAAAACTGTTTTTT.

The chain combines TRBV19 with TRBJ2-1; TRBD2 matches at 11 bases. The V gene's germline CDR1 is LNHDA and CDR2 SQIVND (reference sequence). There are 18 residues in the CDR3. Trimming removed 3 bases from V and 3 bases from J; junction bases left unmatched: 10. The CDR3 spells CASSIRGTSGGLYNEQFF. CDR3 nucleotide sequence: TGTGCCAGTAGTATTAGGGGGACTAGCGGAGGTCTCTACAATGAGCAGTTCTTC.

The chain recombines TRBV18 with TRBJ1-1; D perhaps matches TRBD1 (5 bases). Germline CDR1 is KGHSH and CDR2 is LQKENI. The CDR3 is made up of 15 amino acids. V was clipped by 3 bases and J by 1 base, with 12 bases between them. The CDR3 region is CASSPQTASNTEAFF. DNA of the CDR3: TGTGCCAGCTCACCTCAGACAGCCTCGAACACTGAAGCTTTCTTT.

The chain has TRBV9 and TRBJ1-1; TRBD1 matches 8 bases. This CDR3 is built from 15 residues. V shed 3 bases and J 0 bases; nucleotides not matched to a gene: 4. The V gene's germline CDR1 is SGDLS and CDR2 YYNGEE. The CDR3 loop is CASSGRQGMNTEAFF. In DNA form, the CDR3 reads TGTGCCAGCAGCGGCCGACAGGGGATGAACACTGAAGCTTTCTTT. The full variable domain, completed using reference TRBV9 and TRBJ1-1, is DSGVTQTPKHLITATGQRVTLRCSPRSGDLSVYWYQQSLDQGLQFLIQYYNGEERAKGNILERFSAQQFPDLHSELNLSSLELGDSALYFCASSGRQGMNTEAFFGQGTRLTVV.

This rearrangement joins TRBV7-9 to TRBJ1-5, with D perhaps matching TRBD1 (6 bases). V lost 5 bases, J lost 6 bases, and 11 bases lay in between. Germline CDR1 and CDR2: SEHNR and FQNEAQ (reference sequence). This CDR3 is 13 amino acids long. CDR3 amino acids: CASSTGLGQPQHF. For the CDR3, the DNA is TGTGCCAGCAGCACAGGGCTCGGTCAGCCCCAGCATTTT. Supplemented by reference TRBV7-9 and TRBJ1-5, the full variable domain reads DTGVSQNPRHKITKRGQNVTFRCDPISEHNRLYWYRQTLGQGPEFLTYFQNEAQLEKSRLLSDRFSAERPKGSFSTLEIQRTEQGDSAMYLCASSTGLGQPQHFGDGTRLSIL.